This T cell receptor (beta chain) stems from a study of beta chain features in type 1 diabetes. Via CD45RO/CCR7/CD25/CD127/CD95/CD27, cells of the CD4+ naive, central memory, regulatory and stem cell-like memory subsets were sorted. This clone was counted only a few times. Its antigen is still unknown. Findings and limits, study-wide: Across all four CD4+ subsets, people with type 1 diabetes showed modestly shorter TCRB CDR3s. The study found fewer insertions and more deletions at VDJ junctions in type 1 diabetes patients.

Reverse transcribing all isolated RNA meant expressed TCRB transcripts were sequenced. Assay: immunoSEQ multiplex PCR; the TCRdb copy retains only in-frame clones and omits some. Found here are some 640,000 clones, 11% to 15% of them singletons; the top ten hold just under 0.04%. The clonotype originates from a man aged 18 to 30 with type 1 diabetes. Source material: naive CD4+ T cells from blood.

CDR3 sequence (DNA): TGTGCCAGCAGCGTAGAACAGGGGCACGGCTACACCTTC. Protein product: CASSVEQGHGYTF. This chain joins TRBV9 and TRBJ1-2; 7 nucleotides match TRBD1. V trimming: 0 bases; J trimming: 8 bases; junction bases outside the gene matches: 4. The CDR3 is 13 amino acids. Per the germline V gene, CDR1 is SGDLS and CDR2 is YYNGEE.